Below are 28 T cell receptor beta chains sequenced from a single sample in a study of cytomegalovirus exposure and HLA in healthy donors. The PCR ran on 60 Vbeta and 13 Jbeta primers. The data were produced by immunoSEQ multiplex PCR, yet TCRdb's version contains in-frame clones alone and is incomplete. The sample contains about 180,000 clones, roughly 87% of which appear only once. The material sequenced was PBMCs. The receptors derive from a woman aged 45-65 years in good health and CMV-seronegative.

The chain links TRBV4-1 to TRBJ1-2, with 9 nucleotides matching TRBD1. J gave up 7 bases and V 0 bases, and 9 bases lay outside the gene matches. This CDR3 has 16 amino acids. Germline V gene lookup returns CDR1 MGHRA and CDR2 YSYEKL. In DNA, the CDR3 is TGCGCCAGCAGCCAAGACCGAACCGGGACAGGGATTGGCTACACCTTC. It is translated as CASSQDRTGTGIGYTF.

The CDR3 DNA reads as TGTGCCAGCAGCTACGGGACAGGATTCAAGTACTTC. Protein: CASSYGTGFKYF. The rearrangement joins TRBV11-2 to TRBJ2-4; 8 bases align to TRBD1. CDR1 is SGHAT and CDR2 is FQNNGV in the germline V gene. The CDR3 is 12 amino acids. The trim removed 4 bases at V and 14 bases at J, leaving 7 bases unmatched.

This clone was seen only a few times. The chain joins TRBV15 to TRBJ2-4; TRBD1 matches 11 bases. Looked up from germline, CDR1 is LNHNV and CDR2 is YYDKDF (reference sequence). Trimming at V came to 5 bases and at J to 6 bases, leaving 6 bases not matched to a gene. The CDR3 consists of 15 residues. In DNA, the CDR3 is TGTGCCACCAGCCCGCGGACAGGGGGCGGAAACATTCAGTACTTC. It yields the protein CATSPRTGGGNIQYF.

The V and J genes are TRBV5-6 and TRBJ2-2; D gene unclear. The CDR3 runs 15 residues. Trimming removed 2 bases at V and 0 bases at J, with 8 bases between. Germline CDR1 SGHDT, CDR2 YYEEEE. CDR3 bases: TGTGCCAGCAGCTTTAGGAGTTCGAACACCGGGGAGCTGTTTTTT. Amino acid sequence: CASSFRSSNTGELFF.

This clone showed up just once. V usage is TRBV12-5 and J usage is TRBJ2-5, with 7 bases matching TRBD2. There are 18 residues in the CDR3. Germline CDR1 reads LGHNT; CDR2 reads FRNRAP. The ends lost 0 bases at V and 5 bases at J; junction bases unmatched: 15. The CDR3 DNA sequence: TGTGCTAGTGGTTTGGTAGGGAAGGAGGGAGGGCCGGTCGAGACCCAGTACTTC. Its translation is CASGLVGKEGGPVETQYF.

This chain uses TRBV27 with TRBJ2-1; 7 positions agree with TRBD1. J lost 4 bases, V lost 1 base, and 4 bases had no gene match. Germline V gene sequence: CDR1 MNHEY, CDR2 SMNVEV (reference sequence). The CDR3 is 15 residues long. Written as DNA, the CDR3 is TGTGCCAGCAGTTTATGGGACAGCTCTTACAATGAGCAGTTCTTC. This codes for CASSLWDSSYNEQFF.

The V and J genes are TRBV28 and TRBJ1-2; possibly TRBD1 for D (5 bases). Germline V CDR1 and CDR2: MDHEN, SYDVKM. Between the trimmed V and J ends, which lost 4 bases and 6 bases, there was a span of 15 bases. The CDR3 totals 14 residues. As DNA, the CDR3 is TGTGCCAGCAGTTATAGTCCACAGGATAATGGCTACACCTTC. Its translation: CASSYSPQDNGYTF.

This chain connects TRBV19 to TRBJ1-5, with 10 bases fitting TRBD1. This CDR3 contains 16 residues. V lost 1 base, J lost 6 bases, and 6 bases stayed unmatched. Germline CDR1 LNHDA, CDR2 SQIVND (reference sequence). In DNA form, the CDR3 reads TGTGCCAGTAGTATAGTCTCCCGACAGGGGGCTCAGCCCCAGCATTTT. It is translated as CASSIVSRQGAQPQHF.

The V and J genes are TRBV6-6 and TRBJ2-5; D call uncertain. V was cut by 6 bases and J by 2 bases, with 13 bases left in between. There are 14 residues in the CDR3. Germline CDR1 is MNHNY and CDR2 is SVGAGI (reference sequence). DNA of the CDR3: TGTGCCAGCAGCTCCCCCGAGAGGCAAGAGACCCAGTACTTC. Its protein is CASSSPERQETQYF.

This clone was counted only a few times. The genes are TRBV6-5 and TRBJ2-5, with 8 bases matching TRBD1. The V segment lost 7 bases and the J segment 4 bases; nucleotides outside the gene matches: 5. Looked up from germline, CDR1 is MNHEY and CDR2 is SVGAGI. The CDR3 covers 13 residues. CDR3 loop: CASTKQGVETQYF. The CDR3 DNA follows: TGTGCCAGCACTAAACAGGGGGTAGAGACCCAGTACTTC.

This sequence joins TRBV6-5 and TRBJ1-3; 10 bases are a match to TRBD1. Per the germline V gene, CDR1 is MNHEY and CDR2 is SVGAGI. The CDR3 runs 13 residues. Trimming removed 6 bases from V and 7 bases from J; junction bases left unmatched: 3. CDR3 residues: CASSPGQGNTIYF. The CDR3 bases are TGTGCCAGCAGCCCGGGACAGGGGAACACCATATATTTT.

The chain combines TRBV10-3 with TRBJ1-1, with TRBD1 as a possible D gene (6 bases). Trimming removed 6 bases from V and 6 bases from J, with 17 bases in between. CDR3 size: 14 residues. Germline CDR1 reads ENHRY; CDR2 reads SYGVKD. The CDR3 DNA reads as TGTGCCATCAGAAGGACAGTTACACAACCTGAAGCTTTCTTT. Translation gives CAIRRTVTQPEAFF.

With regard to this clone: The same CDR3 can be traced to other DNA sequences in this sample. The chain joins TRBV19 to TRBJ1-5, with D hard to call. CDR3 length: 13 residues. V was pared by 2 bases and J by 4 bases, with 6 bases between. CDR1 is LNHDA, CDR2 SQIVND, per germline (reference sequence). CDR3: CASSISGNQPQHF. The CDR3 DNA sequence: TGTGCCAGTAGTATATCGGGGAATCAGCCCCAGCATTTT.

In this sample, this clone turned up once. The CDR3 spells CASIDQGGGSLGDRSTYEQYF. In DNA, the CDR3 is TGCGCCAGCATCGACCAGGGGGGCGGAAGCCTAGGGGACAGGAGCACCTACGAGCAGTACTTC. The genes are TRBV5-1 and TRBJ2-7; 8 bases fit TRBD1. The CDR3 is 21 residues long. Germline loops: CDR1 SGHRS, CDR2 YFSETQ. The V and J ends lost 6 bases and 2 bases, in that order; junction bases with no gene match: 28.

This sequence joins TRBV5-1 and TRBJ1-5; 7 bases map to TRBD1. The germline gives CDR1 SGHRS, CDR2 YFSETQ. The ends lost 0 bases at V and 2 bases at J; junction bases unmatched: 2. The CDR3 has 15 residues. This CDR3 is CASSLGQGGNQPQHF. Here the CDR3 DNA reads TGCGCCAGCAGCTTGGGACAGGGTGGCAATCAGCCCCAGCATTTT.

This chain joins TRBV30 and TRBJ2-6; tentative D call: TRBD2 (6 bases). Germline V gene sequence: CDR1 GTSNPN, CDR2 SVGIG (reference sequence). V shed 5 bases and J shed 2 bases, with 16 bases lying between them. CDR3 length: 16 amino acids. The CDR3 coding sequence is TGTGCCTGGGTGCGGCGGGGATTAGCTGGGGCCAACGTCCTGACTTTC. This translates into CAWVRRGLAGANVLTF. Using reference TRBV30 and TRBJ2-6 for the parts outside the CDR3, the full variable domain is SQTIHQWPATLVQPVGSPLSLECTVEGTSNPNLYWYRQAAGRGLQLLFYSVGIGQISSEVPQNLSASRPQDRQFILSSKKLLLSDSGFYLCAWVRRGLAGANVLTFGAGSRLTVL.

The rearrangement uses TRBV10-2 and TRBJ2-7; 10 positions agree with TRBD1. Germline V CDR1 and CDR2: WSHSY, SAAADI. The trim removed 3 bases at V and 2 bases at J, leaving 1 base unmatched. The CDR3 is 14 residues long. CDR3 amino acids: CASSDGTGAYEQYF. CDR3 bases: TGCGCCAGCAGTGACGGGACAGGGGCCTACGAGCAGTACTTC.

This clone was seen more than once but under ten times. In DNA, the CDR3 is TGTGCCAGCATGAAGACAGGGAGTAATGAAAAACTGTTTTTT. This encodes CASMKTGSNEKLFF. The chain employs TRBV6-1 and TRBJ1-4; 7 nucleotides match TRBD1. CDR3 length equals 14 residues. V lost 7 bases, J lost 4 bases, and 6 bases stayed unmatched. Germline V gives CDR1 MNHNS, CDR2 SASEGT.

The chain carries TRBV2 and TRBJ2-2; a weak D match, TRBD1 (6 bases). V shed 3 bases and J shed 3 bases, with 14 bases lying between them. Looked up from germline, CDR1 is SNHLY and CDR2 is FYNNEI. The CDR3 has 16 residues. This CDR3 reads CASSEQSGAYTGELFF. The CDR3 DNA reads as TGTGCCAGCAGTGAGCAATCAGGGGCTTACACCGGGGAGCTGTTTTTT.

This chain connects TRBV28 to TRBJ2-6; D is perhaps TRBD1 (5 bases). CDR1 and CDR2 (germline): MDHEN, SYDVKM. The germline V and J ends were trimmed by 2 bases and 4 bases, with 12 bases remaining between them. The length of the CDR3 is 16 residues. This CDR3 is CASSLLGASGANVLTF. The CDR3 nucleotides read TGTGCCAGCAGTTTACTAGGGGCTTCGGGGGCCAACGTCCTGACTTTC.

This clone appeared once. CDR3 residues: CASSKGQGGEKLFF. The DNA for the CDR3 is TGTGCCAGCAGCAAGGGACAGGGAGGAGAAAAACTGTTTTTT. The V call is TRBV5-4, the J call TRBJ1-4; 9 positions agree with TRBD1. Trimming at V came to 4 bases and at J to 8 bases, leaving 6 bases not matched to a gene. The CDR3 is 14 residues long. From germline, CDR1 is SGHNT and CDR2 YYREEE (reference sequence). Together with reference TRBV5-4 and TRBJ1-4, the CDR3 gives the full variable domain: ETGVTQSPTHLIKTRGQQVTLRCSSQSGHNTVSWYQQALGQGPQFIFQYYREEENGRGNFPPRFSGLQFPNYSSELNVNALELDDSALYLCASSKGQGGEKLFFGSGTQLSVL.

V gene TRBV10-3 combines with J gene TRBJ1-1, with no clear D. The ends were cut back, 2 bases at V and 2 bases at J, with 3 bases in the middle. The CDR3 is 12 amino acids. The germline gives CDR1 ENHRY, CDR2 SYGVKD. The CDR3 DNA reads TGTGCCATCAGTGAGGTAAACACTGAAGCTTTCTTT. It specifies CAISEVNTEAFF.

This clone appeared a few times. The CDR3 reads CASSFRGQVTVSGNTIYF. The CDR3 DNA reads as TGTGCCAGCAGCTTTCGCGGACAGGTAACCGTCTCTGGAAACACCATATATTTT. This rearrangement joins TRBV7-9 to TRBJ1-3; the match to TRBD1 covers 7 bases. V shed 3 bases, J shed 0 bases, and the junction held 11 bases outside the gene matches. Germline V gene lookup returns CDR1 SEHNR and CDR2 FQNEAQ (reference sequence). The CDR3 length is 18 residues.

The CDR3: CASSSTRTSGYTF. CDR3 DNA sequence: TGTGCCAGCAGTTCTACTCGTACCTCTGGCTACACCTTC. The gene calls are TRBV28 and TRBJ1-2, with D unclear. CDR3 length: 13 amino acids. CDR1 MDHEN and CDR2 SYDVKM come from the germline V gene. The germline V and J ends were trimmed by 4 bases and 7 bases, with 13 bases remaining between them.

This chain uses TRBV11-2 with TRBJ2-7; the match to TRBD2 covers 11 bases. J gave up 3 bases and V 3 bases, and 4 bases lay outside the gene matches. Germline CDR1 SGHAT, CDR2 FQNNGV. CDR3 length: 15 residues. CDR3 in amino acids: CASSFSGGVYYEQYF. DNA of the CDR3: TGTGCCAGCAGCTTTAGCGGGGGGGTCTACTACGAGCAGTACTTC.

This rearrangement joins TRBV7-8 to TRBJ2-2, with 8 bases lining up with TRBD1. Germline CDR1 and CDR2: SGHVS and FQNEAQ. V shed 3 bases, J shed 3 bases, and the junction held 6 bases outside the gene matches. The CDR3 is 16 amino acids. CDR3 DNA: TGTGCCAGCAGCTTGGGGCAGGGGGCCTACACCGGGGAGCTGTTTTTT. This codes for CASSLGQGAYTGELFF.

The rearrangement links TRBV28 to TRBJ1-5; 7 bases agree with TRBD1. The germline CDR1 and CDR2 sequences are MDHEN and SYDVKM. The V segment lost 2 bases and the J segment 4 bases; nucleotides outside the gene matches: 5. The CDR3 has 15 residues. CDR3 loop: CASSLTRRGNQPQHF. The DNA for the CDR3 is TGTGCCAGCAGTTTAACTCGCAGGGGGAATCAGCCCCAGCATTTT.

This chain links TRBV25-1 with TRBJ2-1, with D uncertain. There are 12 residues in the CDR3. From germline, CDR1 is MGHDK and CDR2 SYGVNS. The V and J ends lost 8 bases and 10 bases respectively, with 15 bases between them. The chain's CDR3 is CASGWINGEQFF. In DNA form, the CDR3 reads TGTGCCAGCGGATGGATCAACGGGGAGCAGTTCTTC.